This note documents a single T cell receptor beta chain sequence. These data belong to a study of control samples from healthy donors and cancer patients. Clones were sequenced by immunoSEQ multiplex PCR, and TCRdb holds only the in-frame ones, with some missing. The repertoire holds some 90,000 clones, with approximately 90% as singletons. The CDR3 totals 13 residues. The V gene lost 4 bases and the J gene lost 0 bases, with 6 bases spanning the gap. Germline CDR1 reads MDHEN; CDR2 reads SYDVKM. V gene TRBV28 combines with J gene TRBJ1-1; no clear D. Sequenced material: blood. This sequence originates from a woman in her thirties in good health. This CDR3 reads CASSSGMNTEAFF. In DNA form, the CDR3 reads TGTGCCAGCAGTTCGGGGATGAACACTGAAGCTTTCTTT.